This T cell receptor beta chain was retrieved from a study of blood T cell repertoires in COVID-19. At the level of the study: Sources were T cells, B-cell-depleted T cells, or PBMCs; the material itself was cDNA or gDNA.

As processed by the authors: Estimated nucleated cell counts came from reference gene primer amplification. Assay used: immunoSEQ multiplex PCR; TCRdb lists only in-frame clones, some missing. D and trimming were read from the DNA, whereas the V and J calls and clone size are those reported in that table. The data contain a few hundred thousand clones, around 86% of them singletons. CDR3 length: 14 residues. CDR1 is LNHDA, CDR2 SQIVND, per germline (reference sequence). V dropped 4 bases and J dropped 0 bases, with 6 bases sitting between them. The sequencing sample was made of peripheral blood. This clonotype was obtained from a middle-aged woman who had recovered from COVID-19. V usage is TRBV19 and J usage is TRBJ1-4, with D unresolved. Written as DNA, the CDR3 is TGTGCCAGTAGTACAGTATCAACTAATGAAAAACTGTTTTTT. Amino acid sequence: CASSTVSTNEKLFF.